This T cell receptor beta chain was sequenced for a study of blood T cell repertoires in COVID-19. Study summary: Donors in the United States, Italy and Spain gave samples during acute or convalescent COVID-19. T cells, B-cell-depleted T cells, or PBMCs provided the cDNA or gDNA that served as material.

Authors' processing steps: Amplification with reference gene primers provided the estimates of nucleated cell counts. Libraries were prepared by immunoSEQ multiplex PCR; TCRdb keeps only in-frame clonotypes and omits some of them. Clone size and the V and J calls come from that table; the DNA yielded D and trimming. Here the sample spans 150,000 to 200,000 clones, approximately 80% being singletons. The CDR3 extends over 11 amino acids. Germline V gene data show CDR1 as DFQATT and CDR2 as SNEGSKA (reference sequence). Sequencing used peripheral blood. The chain joins TRBV20-1 to TRBJ2-3; D could derive from TRBD1 or TRBD2 (6 bases each). This TCR derives from a man aged 60 to 69 with acute or convalescent COVID-19. The CDR3 loop reads CGGGLQDTQYF. In nucleotides, the CDR3 is TGCGGTGGGGGGCTACAAGATACGCAGTATTTT.